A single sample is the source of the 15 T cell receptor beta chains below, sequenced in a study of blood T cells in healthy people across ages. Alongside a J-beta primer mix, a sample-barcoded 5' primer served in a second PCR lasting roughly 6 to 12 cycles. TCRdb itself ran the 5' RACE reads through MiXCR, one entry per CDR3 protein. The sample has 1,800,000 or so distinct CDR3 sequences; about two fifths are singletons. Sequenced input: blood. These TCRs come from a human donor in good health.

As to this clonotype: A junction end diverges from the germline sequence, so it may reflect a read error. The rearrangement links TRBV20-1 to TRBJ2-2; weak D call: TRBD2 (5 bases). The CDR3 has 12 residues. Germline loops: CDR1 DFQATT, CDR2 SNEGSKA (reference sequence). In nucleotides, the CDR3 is TGCAGTGCTAGAGGCCTCACCGGGGAGCGGTTTTTT. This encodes CSARGLTGERFF.

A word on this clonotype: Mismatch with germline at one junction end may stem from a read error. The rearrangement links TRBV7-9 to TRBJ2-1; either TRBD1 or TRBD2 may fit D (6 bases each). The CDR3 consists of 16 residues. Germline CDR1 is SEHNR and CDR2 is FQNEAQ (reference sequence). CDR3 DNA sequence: TGTGCCAGCAGCCCCCGAGGGGCAGGAGGGGACAATGAGCAGTCCTTC. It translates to CASSPRGAGGDNEQSF.

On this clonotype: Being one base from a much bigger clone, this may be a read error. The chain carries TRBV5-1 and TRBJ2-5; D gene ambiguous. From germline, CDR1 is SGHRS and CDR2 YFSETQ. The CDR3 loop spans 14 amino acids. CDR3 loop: CASSFRTPSETLYF. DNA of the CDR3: TGCGCCAGCAGCTTTCGGACCCCTTCAGAGACCCTGTACTTC.

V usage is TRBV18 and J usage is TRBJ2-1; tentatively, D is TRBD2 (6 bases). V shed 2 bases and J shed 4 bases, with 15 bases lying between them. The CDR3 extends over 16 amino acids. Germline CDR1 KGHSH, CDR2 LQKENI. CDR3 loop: CASSPMGVTSYNEQFF. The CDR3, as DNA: TGTGCCAGCTCACCAATGGGGGTGACTAGTTACAATGAGCAGTTCTTC. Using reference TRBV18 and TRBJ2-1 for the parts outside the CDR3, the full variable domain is NAGVMQNPRHLVRRRGQEARLRCSPMKGHSHVYWYRQLPEEGLKFMVYLQKENIIDESGMPKERFSAEFPKEGPSILRIQQVVRGDSAAYFCASSPMGVTSYNEQFFGPGTRLTVL.

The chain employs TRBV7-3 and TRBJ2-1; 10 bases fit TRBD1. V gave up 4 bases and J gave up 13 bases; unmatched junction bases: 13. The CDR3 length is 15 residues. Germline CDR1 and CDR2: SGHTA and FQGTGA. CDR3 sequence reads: CASSSGTGERETQFF. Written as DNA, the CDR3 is TGTGCCAGCAGCTCCGGGACAGGGGAGCGAGAGACCCAGTTCTTC.

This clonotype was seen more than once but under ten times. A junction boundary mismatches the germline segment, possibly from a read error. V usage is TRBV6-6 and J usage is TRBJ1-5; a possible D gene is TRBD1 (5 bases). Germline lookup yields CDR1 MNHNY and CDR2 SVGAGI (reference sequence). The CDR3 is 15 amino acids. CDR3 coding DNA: TGTGCCAGCAGTCGTCTCCAGGGAGTCTATCAACCCCAGCATTTT. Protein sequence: CASSRLQGVYQPQHF.

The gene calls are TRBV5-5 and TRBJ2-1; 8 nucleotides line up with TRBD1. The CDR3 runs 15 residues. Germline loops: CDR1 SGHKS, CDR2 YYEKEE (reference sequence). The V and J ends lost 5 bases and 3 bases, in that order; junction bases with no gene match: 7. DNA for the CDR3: TGTGCCAGCAGTAAATTAGGACAGGGCTACAATGAGCAGTTCTTC. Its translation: CASSKLGQGYNEQFF.

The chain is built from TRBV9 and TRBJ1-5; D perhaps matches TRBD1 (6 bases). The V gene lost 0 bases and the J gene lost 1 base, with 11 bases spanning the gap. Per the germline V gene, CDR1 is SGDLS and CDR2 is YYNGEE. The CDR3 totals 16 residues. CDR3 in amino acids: CASSVAKGDSNQPQHF. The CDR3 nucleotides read TGTGCCAGCAGCGTAGCTAAGGGGGACAGCAATCAGCCCCAGCATTTT.

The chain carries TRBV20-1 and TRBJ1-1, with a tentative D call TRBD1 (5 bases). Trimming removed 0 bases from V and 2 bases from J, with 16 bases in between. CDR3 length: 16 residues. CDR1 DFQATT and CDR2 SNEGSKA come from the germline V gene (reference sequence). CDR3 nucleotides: TGCAGTGCTAGAGACTTTCGACAGCAGGTTAACACTGAAGCTTTCTTT. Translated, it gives CSARDFRQQVNTEAFF.

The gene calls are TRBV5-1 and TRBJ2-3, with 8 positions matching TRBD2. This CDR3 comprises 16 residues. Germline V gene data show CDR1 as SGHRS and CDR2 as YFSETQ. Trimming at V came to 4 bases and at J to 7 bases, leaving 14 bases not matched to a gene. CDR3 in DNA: TGCGCCAGCAGCCTACCGGCGGCGGGGGGTGGAAATACGCAGTATTTT. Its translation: CASSLPAAGGGNTQYF.

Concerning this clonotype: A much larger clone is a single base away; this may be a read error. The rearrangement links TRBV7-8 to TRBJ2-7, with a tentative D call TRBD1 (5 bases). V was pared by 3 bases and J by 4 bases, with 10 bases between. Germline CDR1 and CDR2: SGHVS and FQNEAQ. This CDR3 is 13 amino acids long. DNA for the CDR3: TGTGCCAGCAGCTTCGCCAAGGGGTACGAGCAGTACTTC. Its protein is CASSFAKGYEQYF.

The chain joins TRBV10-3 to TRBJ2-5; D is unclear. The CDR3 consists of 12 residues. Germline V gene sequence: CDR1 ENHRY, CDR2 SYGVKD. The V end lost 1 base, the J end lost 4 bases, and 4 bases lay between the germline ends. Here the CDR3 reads CAISEFGETQYF. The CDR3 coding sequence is TGTGCCATCAGTGAGTTCGGAGAGACCCAGTACTTC.

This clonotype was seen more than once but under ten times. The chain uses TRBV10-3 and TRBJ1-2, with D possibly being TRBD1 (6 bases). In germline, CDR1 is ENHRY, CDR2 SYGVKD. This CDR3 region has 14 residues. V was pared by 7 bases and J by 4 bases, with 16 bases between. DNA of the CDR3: TGTGCCATCAACAGGGCTGTGCAGTCCTATGGCTACACCTTC. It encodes CAINRAVQSYGYTF.

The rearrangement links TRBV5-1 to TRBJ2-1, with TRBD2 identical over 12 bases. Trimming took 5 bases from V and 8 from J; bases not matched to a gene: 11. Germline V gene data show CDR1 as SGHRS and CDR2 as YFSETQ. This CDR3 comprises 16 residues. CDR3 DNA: TGCGCCAGCAGTTCTAGCGGGGGGGCCGGGAGTGATGAGCAGTTCTTC. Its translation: CASSSSGGAGSDEQFF.

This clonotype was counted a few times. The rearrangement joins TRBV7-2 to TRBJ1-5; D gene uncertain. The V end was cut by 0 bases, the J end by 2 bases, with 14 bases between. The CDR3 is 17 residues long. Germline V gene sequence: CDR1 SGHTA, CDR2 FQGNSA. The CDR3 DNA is TGTGCCAGCAGCTTAGCCCACACCTATGGGGGCAATCAGCCCCAGCATTTT. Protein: CASSLAHTYGGNQPQHF. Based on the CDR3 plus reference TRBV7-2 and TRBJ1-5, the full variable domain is GAGVSQSPSNKVTEKGKDVELRCDPISGHTALYWYRQSLGQGLEFLIYFQGNSAPDKSGLPSDRFSAERTGGSVSTLTIQRTQQEDSAVYLCASSLAHTYGGNQPQHFGDGTRLSIL.